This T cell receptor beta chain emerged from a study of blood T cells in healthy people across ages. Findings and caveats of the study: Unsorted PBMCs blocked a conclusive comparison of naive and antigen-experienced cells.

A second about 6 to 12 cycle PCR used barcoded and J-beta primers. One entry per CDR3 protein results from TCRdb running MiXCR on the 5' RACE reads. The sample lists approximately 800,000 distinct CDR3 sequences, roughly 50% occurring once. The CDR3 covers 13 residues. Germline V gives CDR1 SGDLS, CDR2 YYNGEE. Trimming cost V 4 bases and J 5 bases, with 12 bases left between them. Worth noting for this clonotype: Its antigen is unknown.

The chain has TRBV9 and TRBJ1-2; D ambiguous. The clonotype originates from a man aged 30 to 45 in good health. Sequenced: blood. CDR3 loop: CASSPRGTYGYTF. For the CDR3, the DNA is TGTGCCAGCAGCCCCCGGGGAACGTATGGCTACACCTTC.